One T cell receptor (beta chain) is described in this entry. Its antigen remains unidentified. This sample stems from a study of cytomegalovirus exposure and HLA in healthy donors. The CDR3 is made up of 12 amino acids. The germline gives CDR1 MDHEN, CDR2 SYDVKM. The V end lost 6 bases, the J end lost 4 bases, and 10 bases lay between the germline ends. The protocol was immunoSEQ multiplex PCR, while the TCRdb copy is restricted to in-frame clones and leaves out a portion. Of around 80,000 clones listed, 95% are singletons. A 120-subject validation cohort, separate from the 666-subject first cohort, supplied the donors. Study-level results: Among TCR beta chains, those listed as cytomegalovirus-associated numbered about 160.

V and J are TRBV28 and TRBJ2-7; TRBD1 might be the D (6 bases). Material: PBMCs. This clonotype was obtained from a woman aged 18-35 years in good health and CMV-seronegative. CDR3 residues: CASRGTKYEQYF. CDR3 sequence (DNA): TGTGCCAGCAGGGGGACAAAGTACGAGCAGTACTTC. Looking up the rest from reference TRBV28 and TRBJ2-7 gives the full variable domain: DVKVTQSSRYLVKRTGEKVFLECVQDMDHENMFWYRQDPGLGLRLIYFSYDVKMKEKGDIPEGYSVSREKKERFSLILESASTNQTSMYLCASRGTKYEQYFGPGTRLTVT.